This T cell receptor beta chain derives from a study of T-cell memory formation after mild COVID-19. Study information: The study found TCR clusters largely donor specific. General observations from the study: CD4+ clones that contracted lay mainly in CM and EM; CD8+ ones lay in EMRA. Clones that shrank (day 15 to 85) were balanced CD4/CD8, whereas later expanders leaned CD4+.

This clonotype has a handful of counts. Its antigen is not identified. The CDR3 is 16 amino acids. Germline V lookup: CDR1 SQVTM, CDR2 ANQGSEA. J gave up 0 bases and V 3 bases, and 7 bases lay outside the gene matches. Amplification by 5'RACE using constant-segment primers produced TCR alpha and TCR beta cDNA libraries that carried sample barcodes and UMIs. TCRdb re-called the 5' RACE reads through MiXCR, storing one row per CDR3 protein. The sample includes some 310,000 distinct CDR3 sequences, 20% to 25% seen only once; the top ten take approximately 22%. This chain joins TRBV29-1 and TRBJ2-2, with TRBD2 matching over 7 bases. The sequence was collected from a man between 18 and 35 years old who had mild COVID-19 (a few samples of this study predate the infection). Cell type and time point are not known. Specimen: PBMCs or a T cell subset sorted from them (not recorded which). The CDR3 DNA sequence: TGCAGCGTTGAGGAGGGGCGGGGGTCGAACACCGGGGAGCTGTTTTTT. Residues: CSVEEGRGSNTGELFF.